These 14 T cell receptor beta chains were sequenced from one sample in a study of T cell responses to AZD1222 COVID-19 vaccine. Measured with immunoSEQ multiplex PCR; TCRdb has only the in-frame clones, and not every one. The sample holds 90,000 to 120,000 clones; about 88% are singletons and the top ten take roughly a sixth. The source material was peripheral blood, sampled on day 0 of AZD1222 vaccination. These receptors were taken from an adult in good health.

V gene TRBV19 combines with J gene TRBJ1-3; D is ambiguous. The germline gives CDR1 LNHDA, CDR2 SQIVND (reference sequence). The V gene lost 0 bases and the J gene lost 0 bases, with 6 bases spanning the gap. The CDR3 is made up of 15 amino acids. Here the CDR3 reads CASSIEPSSGNTIYF. The CDR3 nucleotides are TGTGCCAGTAGTATAGAGCCCAGCTCTGGAAACACCATATATTTT. Drawing the rest from reference TRBV19 and TRBJ1-3, the complete variable domain is DGGITQSPKYLFRKEGQNVTLSCEQNLNHDAMYWYRQDPGQGLRLIYYSQIVNDFQKGDIAEGYSVSREKKESFPLTVTSAQKNPTAFYLCASSIEPSSGNTIYFGEGSWLTVV.

Note on this clone: Germline is not matched at one junction end, which may reflect a read error. CDR3 bases: TGTGCTAGCAGCCCATTAGGACGTAGGGCAGAGACCCAGTACTTC. Its translation: CASSPLGRRAETQYF. The V and J genes are TRBV7-7 and TRBJ2-5; no clear D. The CDR3 runs to 15 residues. Germline CDR1 is SSHAT and CDR2 is FNYEAQ (reference sequence).

The chain uses TRBV2 and TRBJ1-2, with 8 bases matching TRBD1. The CDR3 has 12 residues. The V and J ends lost 9 bases and 6 bases, in that order; junction bases with no gene match: 6. Germline assignment: CDR1 SNHLY and CDR2 FYNNEI. Here the CDR3 DNA reads TGTGCCAGTACCGGACAGGGCGATGGCTACACCTTC. Its protein is CASTGQGDGYTF.

V usage is TRBV5-8 and J usage is TRBJ1-5; D ambiguous. The V and J ends lost 3 bases and 2 bases respectively, with 12 bases between them. The CDR3 is 15 residues long. Germline assignment: CDR1 SGHTS and CDR2 YDEGEE. CDR3 DNA sequence: TGTGCCAGCAGCTCCCGGGGAGGAGGCAATCAGCCCCAGCATTTT. Residues: CASSSRGGGNQPQHF.

This clone turned up a few times. This rearrangement joins TRBV7-2 to TRBJ2-1; 9 bases fit TRBD1. CDR1 and CDR2 (germline): SGHTA, FQGNSA. V trimming: 3 bases; J trimming: 9 bases; junction bases outside the gene matches: 9. The CDR3 has 15 residues. This CDR3 reads CASSLGGQGKPEQFF. DNA of the CDR3: TGTGCCAGCAGCTTGGGGGGACAGGGCAAACCTGAGCAGTTCTTC.

The chain carries TRBV21-1 and TRBJ1-1; no DNA check was done on the table's D call, TRBD1. TRBV21-1 is tagged as a pseudogene. The CDR3 extends over 13 amino acids. This CDR3 reads CASSKGRTVEAFF. The CDR3 region has the DNA TGTGCCAGCAGCAAAGGACGAACAGTTGAAGCTTTCTTT.

V usage is TRBV18 and J usage is TRBJ1-1, with TRBD1 matching over 8 bases. Germline V gives CDR1 KGHSH, CDR2 LQKENI. This CDR3 is built from 16 residues. V dropped 2 bases and J dropped 0; count of bases not matched to a gene: 5. In DNA, the CDR3 is TGTGCCAGCTCACCAGGACAGGGTCTCATGAACACTGAAGCTTTCTTT. It translates to CASSPGQGLMNTEAFF.

This chain connects TRBV6-5 to TRBJ2-3; TRBD2 matches 8 bases. The CDR3 loop spans 15 amino acids. Germline lookup yields CDR1 MNHEY and CDR2 SVGAGI. V lost 2 bases to trimming and J lost 3 bases; unmatched junction nucleotides: 4. This CDR3 reads CASSYVSGGTDTQYF. Written as DNA, the CDR3 is TGTGCCAGCAGTTACGTCAGCGGGGGTACAGATACGCAGTATTTT.

The chain is built from TRBV2 and TRBJ1-5; no definite D call. The CDR3 extends over 14 amino acids. V was trimmed by 3 bases and J by 1 base, leaving 7 bases between them. Per the germline V gene, CDR1 is SNHLY and CDR2 is FYNNEI. Written as DNA, the CDR3 is TGTGCCAGCAGTGATCCCATGAGCAATCAGCCCCAGCATTTT. It codes for CASSDPMSNQPQHF. Combining the CDR3 with reference TRBV2 and TRBJ1-5 gives the whole variable domain EPEVTQTPSHQVTQMGQEVILRCVPISNHLYFYWYRQILGQKVEFLVSFYNNEISEKSEIFDDQFSVERPDGSNFTLKIRSTKLEDSAMYFCASSDPMSNQPQHFGDGTRLSIL.

This clone has a handful of counts. The rearrangement links TRBV7-2 to TRBJ2-3; D may be TRBD1 (7 bases). The CDR3 contains 18 residues. Per germline, CDR1 SGHTA and CDR2 FQGNSA. V was shortened by 5 bases and J by 1 base, with 22 bases between the two germline ends. This CDR3 is CASSPSRGAGSRTDTQYF. As DNA, the CDR3 is TGTGCCAGCAGCCCCAGCAGGGGGGCTGGTTCTCGCACAGATACGCAGTATTTT.

V is TRBV11-2 and J is TRBJ1-2; TRBD1 is a possible D gene (5 bases). There are 14 residues in the CDR3. The germline V gene has CDR1 SGHAT and CDR2 FQNNGV. The V gene lost 5 bases and the J gene lost 4 bases, with 14 bases spanning the gap. CDR3 sequence (DNA): TGTGCCAGCAGCGGACGGGACCAGGGCTATGGCTACACCTTC. Protein: CASSGRDQGYGYTF.

The V and J genes are TRBV2 and TRBJ1-1; D remains unclear. V shed 5 bases and J shed 1 base, with 14 bases lying between them. Germline V gene lookup returns CDR1 SNHLY and CDR2 FYNNEI. CDR3 length equals 15 residues. CDR3 sequence reads: CASSIVRITNTEAFF. CDR3 sequence (DNA): TGTGCCAGCAGTATTGTTAGGATTACGAACACTGAAGCTTTCTTT. The full variable domain, its missing parts supplied by reference TRBV2 and TRBJ1-1, is EPEVTQTPSHQVTQMGQEVILRCVPISNHLYFYWYRQILGQKVEFLVSFYNNEISEKSEIFDDQFSVERPDGSNFTLKIRSTKLEDSAMYFCASSIVRITNTEAFFGQGTRLTVV.

The rearrangement uses TRBV30 and TRBJ2-5; TRBD2 might be the D (5 bases). V was clipped by 2 bases and J by 5 bases, with 12 bases between them. CDR1 and CDR2 (germline): GTSNPN, SVGIG (reference sequence). This CDR3 has 13 residues. Written as DNA, the CDR3 is TGTGCCTGGAGTCTGACGGGGTTTGAGACCCAGTACTTC. This encodes CAWSLTGFETQYF.

V gene TRBV9 combines with J gene TRBJ1-1, with D tentatively TRBD1 (6 bases). Germline V gene sequence: CDR1 SGDLS, CDR2 YYNGEE. V lost 4 bases and J 11 bases, leaving 27 bases between the germline ends. This CDR3 is 16 amino acids long. CDR3: CASSPDVRGGSNFAFF. CDR3 sequence (DNA): TGTGCCAGCAGCCCAGATGTGAGGGGGGGTTCGAATTTCGCTTTCTTT.